Listed here are 9 T cell receptor beta chains from one sample, sequenced in a study of blood T cells in healthy people across ages. A second PCR, run for about 7 to 11 cycles, used a sample-barcoded 5' primer plus a J-beta primer mix. TCRdb re-called the 5' RACE reads through MiXCR, storing one row per CDR3 protein. Altogether around 1,900,000 distinct CDR3 sequences are present, about two fifths being singletons, with the ten largest covering more than 20%. Sequences were obtained from blood. The receptors were sampled from a human donor in good health.

This clonotype has only a few counts. This sequence joins TRBV29-1 and TRBJ2-7; maybe TRBD1 (6 bases). CDR3 length: 12 amino acids. V lost 3 bases and J 0 bases, leaving 6 bases between the germline ends. CDR1 is SQVTM, CDR2 ANQGSEA, per germline. CDR3 in amino acids: CSVETGSYEQYF. The CDR3 DNA follows: TGCAGCGTTGAGACAGGCTCCTACGAGCAGTACTTC.

The chain carries TRBV29-1 and TRBJ2-3; either TRBD1 or TRBD2 may supply D (5 bases each). With 7 bases removed from V and 5 bases from J, the gap between germline ends came to 22 bases. Germline CDR1 and CDR2: SQVTM and ANQGSEA. The length of the CDR3 is 15 residues. CDR3: CSASLGRGSLDTQYF. CDR3 nucleotides: TGCAGCGCCTCTTTGGGACGGGGCTCCCTAGATACGCAGTATTTT.

The chain uses TRBV15 and TRBJ2-5; unclear D gene. This CDR3 contains 14 residues. Looked up from germline, CDR1 is LNHNV and CDR2 is YYDKDF (reference sequence). V gave up 1 base and J gave up 1 base, with 7 bases separating them. The CDR3 nucleotides are TGTGCCACCAGCAGAGGAGTTATCCAAGAGACCCAGTACTTC. It codes for CATSRGVIQETQYF. Full variable domain (remainder filled in from reference TRBV15 and TRBJ2-5): DAMVIQNPRYQVTQFGKPVTLSCSQTLNHNVMYWYQQKSSQAPKLLFHYYDKDFNNEADTPDNFQSRRPNTSFCFLDIRSPGLGDTAMYLCATSRGVIQETQYFGPGTRLLVL.

The V gene is TRBV13, the J gene TRBJ2-1, with D perhaps matching TRBD1 (5 bases). The V end was cut by 5 bases, the J end by 1 base, with 15 bases between. The CDR3 is 16 amino acids. Germline V gene sequence: CDR1 PRHDT, CDR2 FYEKMQ (reference sequence). CDR3 in amino acids: CASSGQGSTSYNEQFF. DNA for the CDR3: TGTGCCAGCAGCGGACAAGGCAGCACGTCCTACAATGAGCAGTTCTTC.

The chain couples TRBV4-2 to TRBJ2-3, with 8 bases matching TRBD2. V lost 6 bases to trimming and J lost 5 bases; unmatched junction nucleotides: 10. The CDR3 consists of 15 residues. CDR1 and CDR2 (germline): LGHNA, YNFKEQ. The CDR3 DNA reads TGTGCCAGCAGGTATACGGGGGGGCCAAAAGATACGCAGTATTTT. Its translation is CASRYTGGPKDTQYF.

This chain links TRBV15 with TRBJ2-7; TRBD1 agrees at 8 bases. The CDR3 has 15 residues. Germline CDR1 is LNHNV and CDR2 is YYDKDF (reference sequence). V lost 5 bases to trimming and J lost 6 bases; unmatched junction nucleotides: 12. The CDR3 DNA reads as TGTGCCACCAGCTCCGCAGACAGGGGCAACGCCGAGCAGTACTTC. Its protein is CATSSADRGNAEQYF.

The chain is built from TRBV12-3 or TRBV12-4 and TRBJ2-7, with D tentatively TRBD1 (7 bases). The CDR3 covers 15 residues. The V end was cut by 8 bases, the J end by 1 base, with 18 bases between. CDR3: CASLGAGGKSYEQYF. The DNA for the CDR3 is TGTGCCAGCTTAGGAGCAGGGGGGAAATCCTACGAGCAGTACTTC.

V and J are TRBV13 and TRBJ2-5; the match to TRBD2 covers 8 bases. Germline CDR1 reads PRHDT; CDR2 reads FYEKMQ (reference sequence). The CDR3 length is 16 residues. J lost 3 bases, V lost 5 bases, and 11 bases had no gene match. The CDR3, as DNA: TGTGCCAGCAGCGAGCGTATAGCGGGGATCGAAGAGACCCAGTACTTC. This codes for CASSERIAGIEETQYF.

This clonotype has just a few counts. The rearrangement links TRBV7-3 to TRBJ1-2; D gene ambiguous. The CDR3 runs to 14 residues. The germline V gene has CDR1 SGHTA and CDR2 FQGTGA. V was pared by 6 bases and J by 2 bases, with 13 bases between. DNA of the CDR3: TGTGCCAGCAGTCGCGGCCCGGGGAACTATGGCTACACCTTC. Encoded protein: CASSRGPGNYGYTF.